This TCR beta chain was captured by sequencing in a study of T cell changes during pregnancy in multiple sclerosis. Germline-derived CDR1 and CDR2 are WSHSY and SAAADI. CDR3 length equals 16 residues. V was pared by 6 bases and J by 0 bases, with 9 bases of the junction left unmatched. Only in-frame clones appear in the TCRdb table, and some are missing; sequencing was by immunoSEQ multiplex PCR. In the table there are about 40,000 clones, more than 90% of which are singletons. This specimen was peripheral blood, taken before pregnancy. The chain combines TRBV10-2 with TRBJ2-3; 7 bases map to TRBD2. The origin of this receptor is a female donor with multiple sclerosis, enrolled in a pregnancy study. CDR3 nucleotide sequence: TGCGCCAGCAGCATCTTACTAGCGACTAGCACAGATACGCAGTATTTT. Protein: CASSILLATSTDTQYF.